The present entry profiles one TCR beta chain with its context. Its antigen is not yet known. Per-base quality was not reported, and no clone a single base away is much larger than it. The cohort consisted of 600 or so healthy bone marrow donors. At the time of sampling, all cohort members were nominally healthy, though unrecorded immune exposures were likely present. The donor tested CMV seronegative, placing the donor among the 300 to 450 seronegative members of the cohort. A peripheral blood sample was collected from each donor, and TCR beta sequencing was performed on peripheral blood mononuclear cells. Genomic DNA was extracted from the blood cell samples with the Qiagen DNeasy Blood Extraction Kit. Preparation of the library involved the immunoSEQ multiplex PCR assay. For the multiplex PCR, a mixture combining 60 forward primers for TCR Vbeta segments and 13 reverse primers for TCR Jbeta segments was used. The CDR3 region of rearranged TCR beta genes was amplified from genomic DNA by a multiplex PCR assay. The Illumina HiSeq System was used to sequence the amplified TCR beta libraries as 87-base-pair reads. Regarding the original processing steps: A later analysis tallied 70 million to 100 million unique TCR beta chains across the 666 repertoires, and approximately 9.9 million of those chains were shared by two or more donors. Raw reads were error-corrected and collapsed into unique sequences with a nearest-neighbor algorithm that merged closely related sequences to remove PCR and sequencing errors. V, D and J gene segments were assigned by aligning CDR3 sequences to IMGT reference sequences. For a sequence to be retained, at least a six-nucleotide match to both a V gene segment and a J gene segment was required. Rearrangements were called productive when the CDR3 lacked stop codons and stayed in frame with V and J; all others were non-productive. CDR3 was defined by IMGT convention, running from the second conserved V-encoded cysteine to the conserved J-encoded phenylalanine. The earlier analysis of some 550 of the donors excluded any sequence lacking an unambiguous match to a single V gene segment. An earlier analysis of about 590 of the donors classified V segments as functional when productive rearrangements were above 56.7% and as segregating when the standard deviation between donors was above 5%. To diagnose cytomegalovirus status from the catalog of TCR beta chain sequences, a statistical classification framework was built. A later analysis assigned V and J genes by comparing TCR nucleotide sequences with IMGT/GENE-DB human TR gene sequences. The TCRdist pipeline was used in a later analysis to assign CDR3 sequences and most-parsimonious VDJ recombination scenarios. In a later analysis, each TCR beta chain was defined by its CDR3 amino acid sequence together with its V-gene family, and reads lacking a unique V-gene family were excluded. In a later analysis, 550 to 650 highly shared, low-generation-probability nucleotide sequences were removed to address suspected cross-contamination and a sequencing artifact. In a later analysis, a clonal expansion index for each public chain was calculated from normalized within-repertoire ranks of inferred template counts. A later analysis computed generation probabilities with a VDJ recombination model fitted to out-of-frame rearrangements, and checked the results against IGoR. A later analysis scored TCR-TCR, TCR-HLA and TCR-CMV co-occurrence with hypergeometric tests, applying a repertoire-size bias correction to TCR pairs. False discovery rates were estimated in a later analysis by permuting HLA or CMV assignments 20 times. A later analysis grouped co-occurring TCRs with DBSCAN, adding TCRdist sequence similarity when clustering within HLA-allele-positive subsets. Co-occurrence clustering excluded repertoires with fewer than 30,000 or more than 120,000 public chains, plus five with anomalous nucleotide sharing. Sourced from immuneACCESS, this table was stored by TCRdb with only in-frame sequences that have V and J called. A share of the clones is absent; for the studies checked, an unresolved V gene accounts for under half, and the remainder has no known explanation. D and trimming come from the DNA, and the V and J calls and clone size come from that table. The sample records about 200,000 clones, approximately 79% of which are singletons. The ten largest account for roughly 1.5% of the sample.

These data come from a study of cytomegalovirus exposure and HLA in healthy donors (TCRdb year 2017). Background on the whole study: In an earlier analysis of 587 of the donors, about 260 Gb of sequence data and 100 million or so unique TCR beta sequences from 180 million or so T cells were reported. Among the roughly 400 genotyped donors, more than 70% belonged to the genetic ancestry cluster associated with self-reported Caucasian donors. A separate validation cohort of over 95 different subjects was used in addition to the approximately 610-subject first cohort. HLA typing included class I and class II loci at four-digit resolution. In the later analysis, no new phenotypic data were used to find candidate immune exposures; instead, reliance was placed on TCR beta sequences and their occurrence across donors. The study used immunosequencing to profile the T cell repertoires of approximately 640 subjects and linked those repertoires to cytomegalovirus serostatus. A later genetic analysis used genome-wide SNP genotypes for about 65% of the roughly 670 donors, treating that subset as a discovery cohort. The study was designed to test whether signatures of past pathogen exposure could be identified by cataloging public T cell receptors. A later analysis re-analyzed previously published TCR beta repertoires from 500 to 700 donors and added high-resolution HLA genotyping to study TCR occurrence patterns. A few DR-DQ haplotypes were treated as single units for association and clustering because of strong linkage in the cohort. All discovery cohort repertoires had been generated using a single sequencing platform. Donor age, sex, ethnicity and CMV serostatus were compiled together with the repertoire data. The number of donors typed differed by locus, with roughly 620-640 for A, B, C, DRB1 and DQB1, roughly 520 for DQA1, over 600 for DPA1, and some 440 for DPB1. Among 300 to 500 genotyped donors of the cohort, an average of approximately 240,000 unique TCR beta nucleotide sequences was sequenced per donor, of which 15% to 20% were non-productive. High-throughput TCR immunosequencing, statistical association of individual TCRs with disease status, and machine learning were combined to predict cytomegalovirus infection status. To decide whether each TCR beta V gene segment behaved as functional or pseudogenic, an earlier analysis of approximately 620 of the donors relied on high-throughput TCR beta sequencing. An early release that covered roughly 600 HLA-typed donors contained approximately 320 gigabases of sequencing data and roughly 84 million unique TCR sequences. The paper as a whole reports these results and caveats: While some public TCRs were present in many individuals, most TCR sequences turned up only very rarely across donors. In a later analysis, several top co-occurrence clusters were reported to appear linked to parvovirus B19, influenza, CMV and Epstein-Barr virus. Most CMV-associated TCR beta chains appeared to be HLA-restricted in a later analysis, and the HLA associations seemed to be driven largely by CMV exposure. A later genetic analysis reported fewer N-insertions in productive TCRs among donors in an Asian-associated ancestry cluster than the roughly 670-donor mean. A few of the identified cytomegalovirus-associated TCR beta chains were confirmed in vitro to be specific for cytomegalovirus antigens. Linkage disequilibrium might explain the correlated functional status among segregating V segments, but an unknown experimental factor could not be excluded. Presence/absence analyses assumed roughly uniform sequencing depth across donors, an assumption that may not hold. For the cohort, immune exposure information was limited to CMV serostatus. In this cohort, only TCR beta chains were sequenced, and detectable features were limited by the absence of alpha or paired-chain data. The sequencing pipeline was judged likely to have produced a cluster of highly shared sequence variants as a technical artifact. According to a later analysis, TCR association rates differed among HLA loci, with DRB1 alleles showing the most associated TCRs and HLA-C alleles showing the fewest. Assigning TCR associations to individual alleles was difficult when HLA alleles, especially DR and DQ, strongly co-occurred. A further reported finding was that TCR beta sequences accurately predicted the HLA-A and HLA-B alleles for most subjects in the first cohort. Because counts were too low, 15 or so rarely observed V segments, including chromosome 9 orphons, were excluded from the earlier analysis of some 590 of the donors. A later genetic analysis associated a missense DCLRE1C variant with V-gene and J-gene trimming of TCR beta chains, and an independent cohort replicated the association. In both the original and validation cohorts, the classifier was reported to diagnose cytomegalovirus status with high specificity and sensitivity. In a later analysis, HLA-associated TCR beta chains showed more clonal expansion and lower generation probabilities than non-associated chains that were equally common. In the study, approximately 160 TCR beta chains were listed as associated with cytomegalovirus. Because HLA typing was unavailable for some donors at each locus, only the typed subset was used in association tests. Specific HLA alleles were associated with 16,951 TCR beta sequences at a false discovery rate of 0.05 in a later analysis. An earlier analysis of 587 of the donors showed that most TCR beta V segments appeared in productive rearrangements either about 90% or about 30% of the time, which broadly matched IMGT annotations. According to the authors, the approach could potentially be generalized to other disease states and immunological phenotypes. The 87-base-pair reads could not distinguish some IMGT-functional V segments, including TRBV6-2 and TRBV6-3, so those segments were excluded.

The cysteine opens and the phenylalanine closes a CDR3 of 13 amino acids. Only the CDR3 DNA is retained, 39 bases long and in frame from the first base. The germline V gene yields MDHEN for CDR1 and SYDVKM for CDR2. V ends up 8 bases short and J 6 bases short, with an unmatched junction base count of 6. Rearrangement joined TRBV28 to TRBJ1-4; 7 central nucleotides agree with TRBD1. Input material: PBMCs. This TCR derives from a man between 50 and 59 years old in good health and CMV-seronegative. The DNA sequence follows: TGTGCCAGCCGCAATCAGGGGGATGAAAAACTGTTTTTT. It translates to CASRNQGDEKLFF.